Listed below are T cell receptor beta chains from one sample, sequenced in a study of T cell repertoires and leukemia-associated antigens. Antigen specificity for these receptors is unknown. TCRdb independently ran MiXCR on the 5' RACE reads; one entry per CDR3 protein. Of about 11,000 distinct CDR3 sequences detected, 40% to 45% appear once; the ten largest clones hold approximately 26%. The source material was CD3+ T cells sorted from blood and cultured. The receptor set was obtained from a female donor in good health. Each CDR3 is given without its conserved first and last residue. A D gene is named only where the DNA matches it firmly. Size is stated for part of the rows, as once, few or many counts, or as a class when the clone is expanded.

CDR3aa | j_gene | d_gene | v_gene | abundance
SAPEGGGLTDTQY | TRBJ2-3 | - | TRBV20-1 | many
AISEQGSNEQY | TRBJ2-7 | - | TRBV10-3 | many
ATRRARTTEAF | TRBJ1-1 | - | TRBV6-1 | many
ASSLVASSNQPQH | TRBJ1-5 | - | TRBV27 | many
SANSDKGGSGELF | TRBJ2-2 | - | TRBV20-1 | few
ASSLRVTDRAWETQY | TRBJ2-5 | TRBD1 | TRBV11-2 | -
ASSLERGAEAF | TRBJ1-1 | - | TRBV5-4 | many
SAWGGATEAF | TRBJ1-1 | - | TRBV20-1 | -
ASSLAGTGDEKLF | TRBJ1-4 | TRBD1 | TRBV5-1 | medium-sized
ATRGYSQETQY | TRBJ2-5 | - | TRBV24-1 | -
SVEDRRGGETQY | TRBJ2-5 | - | TRBV29-1 | few
ASSYETNSPLH | TRBJ1-6 | - | TRBV6-6 | -
ASSLRAAYEQY | TRBJ2-7 | - | TRBV5-4 | many
ASRSGTGVNSPLH | TRBJ1-6 | TRBD1 | TRBV28 | -
ASRYRGLCYEQY | TRBJ2-7 | TRBD1 | TRBV23-1 | -
ASSPWDGGGDTQY | TRBJ2-3 | - | TRBV5-1 | -
ASRTGTGFKSSYEQY | TRBJ2-7 | TRBD1 | TRBV6-1 | many
ASSSVRTSCDYT | TRBJ1-2 | - | TRBV7-2 | -
ASSLLGYGANVLT | TRBJ2-6 | - | TRBV7-2 | -
ASSSRTGLAGLGELF | TRBJ2-2 | TRBD2 | TRBV5-1 | medium-sized
SARIRGWSSYEQY | TRBJ2-7 | - | TRBV20-1 | few
ASRMGGADTQY | TRBJ2-3 | - | TRBV7-2 | few
ASSQEGQGHGYT | TRBJ1-2 | TRBD1 | TRBV3-1 | -
ASRSDTNTGELF | TRBJ2-2 | - | TRBV5-1 | few
ASSRAVETQY | TRBJ2-5 | - | TRBV12-3/TRBV12-4 | -
ASSSNGAGVFYEQY | TRBJ2-7 | - | TRBV19 | few
ASSSLAGGSDEQF | TRBJ2-1 | TRBD2 | TRBV6-4 | -
ASSVAGVSWETQY | TRBJ2-5 | TRBD2 | TRBV6-1 | few
SGDEWGREGRRGDTQY | TRBJ2-3 | TRBD2 | TRBV29-1 | many
SATDGAGAF | TRBJ1-1 | - | TRBV20-1 | -
AISESTGALYEQY | TRBJ2-7 | - | TRBV10-3 | many
SVLQGWSCGYT | TRBJ1-2 | - | TRBV29-1 | -
ASSSRTGLAGLGELS | TRBJ2-2 | TRBD2 | TRBV5-1 | -
ATSDRRRNEQF | TRBJ2-1 | - | TRBV24-1 | -
AWSVNEKLF | TRBJ1-4 | - | TRBV30 | many
ASSYSPGQGREQY | TRBJ2-7 | TRBD1 | TRBV6-5 | few
ASTAGLAGGDTQY | TRBJ2-3 | TRBD2 | TRBV2 | -
SAREGQEADTQY | TRBJ2-3 | TRBD1 | TRBV20-1 | -
ASRSPGLAMETQY | TRBJ2-5 | TRBD2 | TRBV5-6 | once
ASSSGPSLVYGYT | TRBJ1-2 | - | TRBV9 | medium-sized
ASSPDLGGYT | TRBJ1-2 | - | TRBV12-3/TRBV12-4 | -
ASSPRQKSFNTEAF | TRBJ1-1 | - | TRBV7-2 | few
SVGHMGLYEQF | TRBJ2-1 | - | TRBV29-1 | -
ASGSRQEGYEQY | TRBJ2-7 | - | TRBV7-9 | many
ASSLRDALYQPQH | TRBJ1-5 | - | TRBV12-3/TRBV12-4 | few
SVRAGTSNTGELF | TRBJ2-2 | - | TRBV29-1 | -
ASSTDSTRNYGYT | TRBJ1-2 | - | TRBV21-1 | few
SVDLGLGSYEQY | TRBJ2-7 | - | TRBV29-1 | -
SSLSRDYLQETQY | TRBJ2-5 | TRBD2 | TRBV29-1 | -
ASSPMTSGLAGAYNEQF | TRBJ2-1 | TRBD2 | TRBV7-8 | -
SARQDRVNEQY | TRBJ2-7 | TRBD1 | TRBV20-1 | -
ASSDYNEQF | TRBJ2-1 | - | TRBV5-1 | many
AGSPWGQVDTAAF | TRBJ1-1 | TRBD1 | TRBV6-1 | once
ATSRGRAIGGELF | TRBJ2-2 | TRBD2 | TRBV15 | once